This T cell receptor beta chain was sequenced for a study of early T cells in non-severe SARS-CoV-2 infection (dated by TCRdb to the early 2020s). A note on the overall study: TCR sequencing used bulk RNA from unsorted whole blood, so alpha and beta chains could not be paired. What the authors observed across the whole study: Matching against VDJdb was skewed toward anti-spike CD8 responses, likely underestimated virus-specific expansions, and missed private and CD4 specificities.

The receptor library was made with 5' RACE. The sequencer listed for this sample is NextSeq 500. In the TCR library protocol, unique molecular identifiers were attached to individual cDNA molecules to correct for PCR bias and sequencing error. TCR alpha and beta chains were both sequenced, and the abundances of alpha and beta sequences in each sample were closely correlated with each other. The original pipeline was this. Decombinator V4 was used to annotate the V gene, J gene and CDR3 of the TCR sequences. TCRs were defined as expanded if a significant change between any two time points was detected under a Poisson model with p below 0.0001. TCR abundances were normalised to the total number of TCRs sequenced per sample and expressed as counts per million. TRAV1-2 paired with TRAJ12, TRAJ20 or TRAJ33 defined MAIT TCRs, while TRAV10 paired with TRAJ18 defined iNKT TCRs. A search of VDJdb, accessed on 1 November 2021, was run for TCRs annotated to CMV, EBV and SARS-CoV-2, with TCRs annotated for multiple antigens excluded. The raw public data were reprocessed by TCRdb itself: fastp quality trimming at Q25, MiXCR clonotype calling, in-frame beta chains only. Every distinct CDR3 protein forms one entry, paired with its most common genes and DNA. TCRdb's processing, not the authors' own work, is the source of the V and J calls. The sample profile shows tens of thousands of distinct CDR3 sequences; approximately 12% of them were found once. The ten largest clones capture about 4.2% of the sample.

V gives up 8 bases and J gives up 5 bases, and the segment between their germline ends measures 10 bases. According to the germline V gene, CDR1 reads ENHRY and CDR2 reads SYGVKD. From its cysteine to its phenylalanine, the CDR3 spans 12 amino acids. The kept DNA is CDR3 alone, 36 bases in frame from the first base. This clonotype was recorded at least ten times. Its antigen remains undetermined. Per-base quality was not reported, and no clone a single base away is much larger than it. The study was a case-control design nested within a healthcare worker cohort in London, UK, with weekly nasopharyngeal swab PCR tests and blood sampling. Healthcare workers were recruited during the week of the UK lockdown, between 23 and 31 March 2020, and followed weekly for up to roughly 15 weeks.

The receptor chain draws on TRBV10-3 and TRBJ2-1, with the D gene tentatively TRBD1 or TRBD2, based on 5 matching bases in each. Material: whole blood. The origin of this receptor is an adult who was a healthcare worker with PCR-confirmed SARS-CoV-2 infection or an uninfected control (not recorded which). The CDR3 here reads CAIGGPNNEQFF. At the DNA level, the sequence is TGTGCCATCGGGGGACCGAACAATGAGCAGTTCTTC.